This entry lists 10 T cell receptor beta chains sequenced from one sample in a study of PD-L1 blockade in urothelial cancer. Data came from immunoSEQ multiplex PCR; TCRdb stores just in-frame clones and leaves some out. The repertoire holds more than 95,000 clones, with approximately 90% as singletons. Time point: peripheral blood 6 weeks after treatment start. Source: PBMCs, taken around atezolizumab (anti-PD-L1) treatment. These receptors all come from a man aged 55 to 70 with urothelial cancer.

This clone was found once. V and J are TRBV5-1 and TRBJ2-2; 7 positions match TRBD1. The V gene's germline CDR1 is SGHRS and CDR2 YFSETQ. After removal of 5 bases from V and 4 bases from J, the junction contained 5 bases not matched to a gene. The CDR3 loop spans 14 amino acids. CDR3: CASRPGQATGELFF. For the CDR3, the DNA is TGCGCCAGCAGACCTGGACAGGCCACCGGGGAGCTGTTTTTT.

The rearrangement joins TRBV7-9 to TRBJ2-3; 9 bases fit TRBD1. J lost 3 bases, V lost 3 bases, and 4 bases had no gene match. In germline, CDR1 is SEHNR, CDR2 FQNEAQ (reference sequence). The length of the CDR3 is 15 residues. The CDR3 coding sequence is TGTGCCAGCAGCTTGTTACAGGGGGCAACAGATACGCAGTATTTT. This encodes CASSLLQGATDTQYF.

The rearrangement joins TRBV5-8 to TRBJ2-3; weak D call: TRBD1 (6 bases). V was pared by 3 bases and J by 3 bases, with 14 bases between. CDR1 is SGHTS, CDR2 YDEGEE, per germline. CDR3 length: 15 amino acids. CDR3 protein: CASSSTGLGTDTQYF. The DNA of the CDR3 is TGTGCCAGCAGCTCCACAGGGTTAGGAACAGATACGCAGTATTTT.

The J gene is TRBJ1-5, the V gene TRBV6-4, with D possibly being TRBD1 (5 bases). The CDR3 is made up of 17 amino acids. Germline V lookup: CDR1 MRHNA, CDR2 SNTAGT. Trimming left V 2 bases short and J 0 bases short, with 14 bases between. The CDR3, as DNA: TGTGCCAGCAGTGACCGCGACAGTCTATATAGCAATCAGCCCCAGCATTTT. Translated, it gives CASSDRDSLYSNQPQHF.

The V call is TRBV4-2, the J call TRBJ2-2, with D maybe TRBD2 (7 bases). V lost 0 bases and J lost 5, with 19 bases in between. The CDR3 has 18 amino acids. CDR1 is LGHNA and CDR2 is YNFKEQ in the germline V gene. The CDR3, as DNA: TGTGCCAGCAGCCAAGAGGGCGGGGGCGCGTTTCGGACCGGGGAGCTGTTTTTT. As protein: CASSQEGGGAFRTGELFF.

The rearrangement uses TRBV5-1 and TRBJ2-3, with 7 bases identical to TRBD1. This CDR3 comprises 16 residues. The germline V gene has CDR1 SGHRS and CDR2 YFSETQ. The junction had 7 bases not matched to a gene; V was cut back by 0 bases and J by 3 bases. DNA of the CDR3: TGCGCCAGCAGCTTGGCCGAGGGGGCGGGTACAGATACGCAGTATTTT. Protein product: CASSLAEGAGTDTQYF.

This clone has a single count. The CDR3 nucleotides are TGTGCCAGCCGGGACACCCAAGAGACCCAGTACTTC. It yields the protein CASRDTQETQYF. The chain joins TRBV10-3 to TRBJ2-5; TRBD1 might be the D (6 bases). V was shortened by 10 bases and J by 1 base, with 10 bases between the two germline ends. This CDR3 comprises 12 residues. Germline CDR1 ENHRY, CDR2 SYGVKD.

This clone has a single count. This chain links TRBV5-4 with TRBJ1-5; TRBD1 agrees at 12 bases. Trimming at V came to 4 bases and at J to 0 bases, leaving 11 bases not matched to a gene. There are 19 residues in the CDR3. Germline-derived CDR1 and CDR2 are SGHNT and YYREEE (reference sequence). The chain's CDR3 is CASSIGTGGGIGSNQPQHF. CDR3 DNA sequence: TGTGCCAGCAGCATAGGGACAGGGGGCGGAATCGGTAGCAATCAGCCCCAGCATTTT.

The rearrangement joins TRBV5-1 to TRBJ1-1, with D unresolved. Trimming cost V 4 bases and J 2 bases, with 15 bases left between them. Germline assignment: CDR1 SGHRS and CDR2 YFSETQ. The CDR3 runs 15 residues. The DNA of the CDR3 is TGCGCCAGCAGCCCGTTGGCGCAGGTTAACACTGAAGCTTTCTTT. Its protein is CASSPLAQVNTEAFF.

The rearrangement links TRBV6-4 to TRBJ2-7; TRBD1 is a possible D gene (5 bases). Germline CDR1 and CDR2: MRHNA and SNTAGT. Trimming pared 6 bases from V and 4 bases from J, leaving 16 bases between. The CDR3 has 14 residues. The CDR3 DNA reads TGTGCCAGCAGGCTGGGGCTAGTGGAGTACGAGCAGTACTTC. This translates into CASRLGLVEYEQYF.